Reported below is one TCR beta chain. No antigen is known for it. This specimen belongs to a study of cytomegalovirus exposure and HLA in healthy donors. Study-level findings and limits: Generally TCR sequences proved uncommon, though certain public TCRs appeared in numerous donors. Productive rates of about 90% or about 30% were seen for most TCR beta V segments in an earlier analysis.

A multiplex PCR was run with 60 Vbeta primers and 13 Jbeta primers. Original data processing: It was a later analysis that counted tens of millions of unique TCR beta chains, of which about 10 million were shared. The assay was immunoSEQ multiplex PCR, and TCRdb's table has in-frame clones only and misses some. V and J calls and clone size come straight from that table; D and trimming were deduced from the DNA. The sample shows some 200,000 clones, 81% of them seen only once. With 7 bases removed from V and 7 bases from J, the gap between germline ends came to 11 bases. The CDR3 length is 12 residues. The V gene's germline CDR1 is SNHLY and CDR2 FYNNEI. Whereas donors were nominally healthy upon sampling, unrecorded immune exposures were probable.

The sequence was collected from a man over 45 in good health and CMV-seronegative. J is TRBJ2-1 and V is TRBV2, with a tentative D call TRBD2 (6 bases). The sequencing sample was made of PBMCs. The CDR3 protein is CASKGGGNEQFF. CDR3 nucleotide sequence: TGTGCCAGCAAGGGTGGGGGGAATGAGCAGTTCTTC.